Here is one TCR beta chain with its context. Antigen: not known. This record belongs to a study of cytomegalovirus exposure and HLA in healthy donors. Turning to the study itself: When 398 donors were genotyped, roughly 82% of them were found to fall in the Caucasian-associated ancestry cluster. Whole-study results and caveats: An Asian-associated ancestry cluster reportedly showed fewer N-insertions than the approximately 670-donor mean in a later analysis. A later examination showed that TCR association rates differed by HLA locus, with DRB1 most and HLA-C fewest.

Germline V gene data show CDR1 as PRHDT and CDR2 as FYEKMQ (reference sequence). Trimming left V 1 base short and J 1 base short, with 19 bases between. The CDR3 contains 18 residues. PCR employed 60 Vbeta and 13 Jbeta primers. Clones were sequenced by immunoSEQ multiplex PCR, and TCRdb holds only the in-frame ones, with some missing. The listing contains 130,000 to 150,000 clones. Though probably carrying unrecorded immune exposures, donors were nominally healthy at sampling. The receptor was derived from a man in his forties in good health and CMV-seronegative. Material for sequencing was PBMCs. V and J are TRBV13 and TRBJ2-5; weak D call: TRBD1 (5 bases). The CDR3 sequence: CASSLERVRVGAQETQYF. CDR3 bases: TGTGCCAGCAGCTTAGAACGTGTCAGGGTAGGGGCCCAAGAGACCCAGTACTTC.